This T cell receptor (beta chain) comes out of a study of human T cells and chemical hapten exposure. This clonotype was detected a few times. Individual cDNA molecules in this library carried unique molecular identifiers. A single record per CDR3 protein comes from TCRdb applying MiXCR to the RACE reads. The table includes tens of thousands of distinct CDR3 sequences, under 11% detected once. Indicated time point: patch test 2, 6 weeks after DPC sensitization. Indicated treatment: therapeutic diphenylcyclopropenone sensitization with weekly scalp DPC. Alopecia patients, 18 to 70 years old and DPC-suitable, served as donors. The total RNA was obtained from whole blood that was not fractionated. Trimming stripped 5 bases from V and 5 bases from J, with 15 bases between. CDR1 and CDR2 (germline): SGHVS, FNYEAQ. This CDR3 is built from 15 residues.

The material was whole blood, obtained in connection with sensitization to the hapten diphenylcyclopropenone (DPC). The chain joins TRBV7-6 to TRBJ2-2, with D tentatively TRBD2 (5 bases). The sequence was obtained from a woman aged 45-60 years with alopecia areata. Some clones in this sample may be carry-over from other donors' samples. The CDR3 nucleotides are TGTGCCAGCAGCCGGGGATTTTCCGGGACCGGGGAGCTGTTTTTT. Its translation is CASSRGFSGTGELFF. Complete variable domain (other parts from reference TRBV7-6 and TRBJ2-2): GAGVSQSPRYKVTKRGQDVALRCDPISGHVSLYWYRQALGQGPEFLTYFNYEAQQDKSGLPNDRFSAERPEGSISTLTIQRTEQRDSAMYRCASSRGFSGTGELFFGEGSRLTVL.